Listed below are T cell receptor beta chains from one sample, sequenced in a study of memory CD4+ T cells and cytomegalovirus serostatus. Only in-frame clones appear in the TCRdb table, and some are missing; sequencing was by immunoSEQ multiplex PCR. The sample has some 52,000 clones, around 83% seen once; the top ten hold roughly 2%. Sequenced: memory CD4+ T cells from blood. The receptors were sampled from an adult in good health and CMV-seropositive. Both conserved end residues are part of each CDR3. Each record gives: clone size, D gene, J gene, V gene, CDR3 DNA, CDR3 protein. A D gene is named only where the DNA matches it firmly. Rows may omit the clone size; those that give it use once, few, many or a size class.

>-|TRBD2|TRBJ2-3|TRBV5-8
TGTGCCAGCAGCCCCGGTTCGGGCGGGAGCCACACAGATACGCAGTATTTT
CASSPGSGGSHTDTQYF
>-|TRBD2|TRBJ2-2|TRBV5-5
TGTGCCAGCAGCCGACTAGCGGGGCAGAACACCGGGGAGCTGTTTTTT
CASSRLAGQNTGELFF
>-|-|TRBJ1-5|TRBV4-2
TGTGCCAGCAGCCAAGATCATGGTGAGCCCCAGCATTTT
CASSQDHGEPQHF
>-|TRBD1|TRBJ1-5|TRBV2
TGTGCCAGCAGAGTTGGGACAGGAGATCAGCCCCAGCATTTT
CASRVGTGDQPQHF
>-|-|TRBJ2-6|TRBV9
TGTGCCAGCAGCGTAGGTCGGATGGGCAGACACCCCTCTGGGGCCAACGTCCTGACTTTC
CASSVGRMGRHPSGANVLTF
>few|-|TRBJ2-7|TRBV6-6
TGTGCCAGCAGGGGGGAGAACTACGAGCAGTACTTC
CASRGENYEQYF
>-|TRBD1|TRBJ1-3|TRBV10-3
TGTGCCATCAAAGACAGGGACTCTGGAAACACCATATATTTT
CAIKDRDSGNTIYF
>-|TRBD2|TRBJ2-5|TRBV5-4
TGTGCCAGCAGCCGGGAACTAGCGGAAGAGACCCAGTACTTC
CASSRELAEETQYF
>-|-|TRBJ2-3|TRBV2
TGTGCCAGCAGTGCGTTGGGGGCGACAGATACGCAGTATTTT
CASSALGATDTQYF
>-|TRBD1|TRBJ1-2|TRBV19
TGTGCCAGTAGCCCCCGGGACAGGGCTGGCTACACCTTC
CASSPRDRAGYTF
>-|TRBD1|TRBJ2-5|TRBV11-1
TGTGCCAGCAGCGCCCAGACGGGACAGGGAGGTACCCAGTACTTC
CASSAQTGQGGTQYF
>-|TRBD2|TRBJ2-1|TRBV27
TGTGCCAGCAGTTACCGGACTAGCGTGGTAAGGGAGCAGTTCTTC
CASSYRTSVVREQFF
>-|-|TRBJ1-2|TRBV7-9
TGTGCCAGCAGCCCAAGGGGGACTGGCCGAGACTATGGCTACACCTTC
CASSPRGTGRDYGYTF
>-|TRBD2|TRBJ2-7|TRBV7-2
TGTGCCAGCAGCTTCGGGGGGGACTCCTACGAGCAGTACTTC
CASSFGGDSYEQYF
>once|-|TRBJ2-5|TRBV9
TGTGCCAGCAGTCGGGGGGCAAACCAAGAGACCCAGTACTTC
CASSRGANQETQYF
>-|TRBD1|TRBJ2-7|TRBV6-1
TGTGCCAGCAGGGGGCAGGGGGCGAGTGAGCAGTACTTC
CASRGQGASEQYF
>-|TRBD2|TRBJ2-3|TRBV5-5
TGTGCCAGCAGCTTTAGCGGGGGGGATACGCAGTATTTT
CASSFSGGDTQYF
>-|TRBD2|TRBJ2-1|TRBV5-1
TGCGCCAGCAGCTCTGGGACTAGCGAATCGGGTGAGCAGTTCTTC
CASSSGTSESGEQFF
>-|-|TRBJ2-5|TRBV10-3
TGTGCCATCAGTGGGGGGGAGGAGACCCAGTACTTC
CAISGGEETQYF
>few|-|TRBJ2-7|TRBV7-2
TGTGCCAGCAGCTCCTCGACAGGCTCCTACGAGCAGTACTTC
CASSSSTGSYEQYF
>-|TRBD2|TRBJ2-1|TRBV28
TGTGCCAGTATAACTAGCGGGAGGGCGCACGCCAATGAGCAGTTCTTC
CASITSGRAHANEQFF
>-|-|TRBJ1-5|TRBV4-2
TGTGCCAGCAGCTCACGAGGGGACGGCAATCAGCCCCAGCATTTT
CASSSRGDGNQPQHF
>-|-|TRBJ1-6|TRBV14
TGTGCCAGCAGCCAAGATAGGGGAAGATCACCCCTCCACTTT
CASSQDRGRSPLHF